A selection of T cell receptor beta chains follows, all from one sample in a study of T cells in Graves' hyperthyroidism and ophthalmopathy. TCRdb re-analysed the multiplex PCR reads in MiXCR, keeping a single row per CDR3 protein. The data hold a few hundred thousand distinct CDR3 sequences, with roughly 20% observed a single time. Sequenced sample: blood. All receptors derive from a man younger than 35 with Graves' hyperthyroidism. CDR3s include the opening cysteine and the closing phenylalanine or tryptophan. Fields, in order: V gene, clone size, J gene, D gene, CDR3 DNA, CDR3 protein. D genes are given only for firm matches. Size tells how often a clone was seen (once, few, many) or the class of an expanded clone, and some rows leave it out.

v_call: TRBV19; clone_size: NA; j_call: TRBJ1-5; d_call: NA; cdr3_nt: TGTGCCAGTAGTAGAGGCCTCGGCAGCAATCAGCCCCAGCATTTT; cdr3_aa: CASSRGLGSNQPQHF
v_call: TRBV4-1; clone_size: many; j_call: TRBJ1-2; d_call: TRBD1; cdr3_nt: TGCGCCAGCAGCCAACCTCAGGACAGGGGCGGCTACACCTTC; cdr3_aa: CASSQPQDRGGYTF
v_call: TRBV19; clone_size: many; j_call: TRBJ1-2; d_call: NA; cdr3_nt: TGTGCCAGCGGCCCAGGGACTGGCTATGGCTACACCTTC; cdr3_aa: CASGPGTGYGYTF
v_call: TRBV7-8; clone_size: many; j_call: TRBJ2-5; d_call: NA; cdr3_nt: TGTGCCAGCAGTCAAGAGACCCAGTACTTC; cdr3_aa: CASSQETQYF
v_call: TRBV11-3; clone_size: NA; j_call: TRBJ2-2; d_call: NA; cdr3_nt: TGTGCCAGCAGCCCGTCCAGTTTAGTCTCCGGGGAGCTGTTTTTT; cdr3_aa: CASSPSSLVSGELFF
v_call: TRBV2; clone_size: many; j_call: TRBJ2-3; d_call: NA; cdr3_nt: TGTGCCAGCAGTGTAGGACACTCTTTCACAGATACGCAGTATTTT; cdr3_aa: CASSVGHSFTDTQYF
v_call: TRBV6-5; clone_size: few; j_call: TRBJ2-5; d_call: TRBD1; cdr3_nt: TGTGCCAGCAGTTGGGGACAGGGGGCCGGGGAGACCCAGTACTTC; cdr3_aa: CASSWGQGAGETQYF
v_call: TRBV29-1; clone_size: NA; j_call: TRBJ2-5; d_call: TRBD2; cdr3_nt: TGCAGCGTTTCCCTAGCGGGGGCTCAAGAGACCCAGTACTTC; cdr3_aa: CSVSLAGAQETQYF
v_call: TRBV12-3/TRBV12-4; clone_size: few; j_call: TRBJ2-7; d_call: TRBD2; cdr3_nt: TGTGCCAGCAGTTTTGGGACTAGTGCACAGGTGTACTTC; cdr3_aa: CASSFGTSAQVYF
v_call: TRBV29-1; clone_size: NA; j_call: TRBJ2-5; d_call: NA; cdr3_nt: TGCAGCGACATCAGGGGCCAAGAGACCCAGTACTTC; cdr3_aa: CSDIRGQETQYF